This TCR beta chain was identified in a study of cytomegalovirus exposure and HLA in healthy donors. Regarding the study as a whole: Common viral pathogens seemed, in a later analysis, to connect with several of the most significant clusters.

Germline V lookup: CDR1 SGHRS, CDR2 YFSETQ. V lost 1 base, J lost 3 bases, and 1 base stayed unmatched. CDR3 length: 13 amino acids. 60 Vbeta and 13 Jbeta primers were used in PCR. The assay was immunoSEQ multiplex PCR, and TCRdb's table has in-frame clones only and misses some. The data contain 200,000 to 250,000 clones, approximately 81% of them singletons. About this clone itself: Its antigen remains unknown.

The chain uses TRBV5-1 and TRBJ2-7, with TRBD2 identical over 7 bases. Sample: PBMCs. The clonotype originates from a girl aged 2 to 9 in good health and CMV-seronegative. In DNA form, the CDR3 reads TGCGCCAGCAGCTTGAGCGGGATCTACGAGCAGTACTTC. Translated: CASSLSGIYEQYF.